The 28 T cell receptor beta chains below all came from one sample that was sequenced in a study of cytomegalovirus exposure and HLA in healthy donors. Both 60 Vbeta primers and 13 Jbeta primers went into the PCR. Here immunoSEQ multiplex PCR was the method, and the copy in TCRdb shows in-frame clones only, minus some. Of under 150,000 clones listed, roughly 69% are singletons. Material: PBMCs. These receptors all come from a woman in her 40s in good health and CMV-seropositive.

The chain links TRBV6-5 to TRBJ1-1; TRBD1 might be the D (5 bases). V shed 7 bases and J shed 0 bases, with 9 bases lying between them. Germline values: CDR1 MNHEY, CDR2 SVGAGI. This CDR3 has 13 residues. The DNA for the CDR3 is TGTGCCAGCAAGAGACAGCTGAACACTGAAGCTTTCTTT. Its translation: CASKRQLNTEAFF.

Only a few counts were recorded for this clone. This chain links TRBV5-1 with TRBJ2-1, with 7 bases fitting TRBD2. V lost 3 bases and J lost 8; bases outside the gene matches: 14. The CDR3 runs 16 residues. Germline CDR1 and CDR2: SGHRS and YFSETQ. The CDR3 is CASSSLPTGGLDEQFF. CDR3 bases: TGCGCCAGCAGCTCTCTCCCAACGGGGGGTTTAGATGAGCAGTTCTTC.

The gene calls are TRBV7-9 and TRBJ1-4, with D tentatively TRBD1 (5 bases). This CDR3 region has 14 residues. The germline gives CDR1 SEHNR, CDR2 FQNEAQ (reference sequence). The germline V and J ends were trimmed by 3 bases and 6 bases, with 11 bases remaining between them. The CDR3 reads CASSLVDMDEKLFF. CDR3 nucleotide sequence: TGTGCCAGCAGCTTGGTGGACATGGATGAAAAACTGTTTTTT.

CDR3 bases: TGTGCCAGCAGCTTGTGGGGCGTGCAGTACTTC. This codes for CASSLWGVQYF. The chain carries TRBV6-1 and TRBJ2-7; perhaps TRBD1 as D (5 bases). V was trimmed by 6 bases and J by 9 bases, leaving 12 bases between them. Germline CDR1 MNHNS, CDR2 SASEGT. This CDR3 has 11 amino acids.

V gene TRBV5-6 combines with J gene TRBJ2-1; 8 bases are a match to TRBD2. This CDR3 spans 16 amino acids. The V gene end was trimmed by 4 bases and the J gene end by 0 bases; junction bases not matched to a gene: 6. Germline V CDR1 and CDR2: SGHDT, YYEEEE. The chain's CDR3 is CASSPGLVSSYNEQFF. The CDR3 DNA follows: TGTGCCAGCAGCCCGGGACTAGTGAGCTCCTACAATGAGCAGTTCTTC.

The chain couples TRBV19 to TRBJ1-2, with D unclear. Germline V CDR1 and CDR2: LNHDA, SQIVND (reference sequence). V lost 6 bases to trimming and J lost 8 bases, with 13 bases between them. The CDR3 covers 12 residues. This CDR3 is CASSREGRGYTF. CDR3 nucleotide sequence: TGTGCCAGTAGCCGCGAGGGCCGGGGCTACACCTTC.

The V gene is TRBV5-1, the J gene TRBJ2-7, with D maybe TRBD2 (6 bases). This CDR3 is built from 15 residues. Trimming cost V 1 base and J 2 bases, with 13 bases left between them. CDR1 is SGHRS and CDR2 is YFSETQ in the germline V gene. This chain's CDR3 is CASSLFTSPTYEQYF. The DNA for the CDR3 is TGCGCCAGCAGCTTGTTTACTAGCCCAACCTACGAGCAGTACTTC.

This chain connects TRBV7-2 to TRBJ1-4, with D perhaps matching TRBD1 (5 bases). Germline CDR1 is SGHTA and CDR2 is FQGNSA. Trimming pared 7 bases from V and 8 bases from J, leaving 11 bases between. The CDR3 contains 12 residues. CDR3 protein: CASKMGGEKLFF. As DNA, the CDR3 is TGTGCCAGCAAGATGGGGGGGGAAAAACTGTTTTTT.

This clone was recorded only once. This chain joins TRBV5-4 and TRBJ2-1; D gene ambiguous. Between the trimmed V and J ends, which lost 0 bases and 7 bases, there was a span of 17 bases. The V gene's germline CDR1 is SGHNT and CDR2 YYREEE (reference sequence). CDR3 length equals 16 residues. In DNA form, the CDR3 reads TGTGCCAGCAGCTTGGGTCTGGCGGAGAACTATAATGAGCAGTTCTTC. Translation gives CASSLGLAENYNEQFF.

The V and J genes are TRBV29-1 and TRBJ2-1; no definite D call. This CDR3 contains 14 residues. CDR1 SQVTM and CDR2 ANQGSEA come from the germline V gene. V was trimmed by 5 bases and J by 0 bases, leaving 11 bases between them. In DNA, the CDR3 is TGCAGCGTTCGCCACGATAGCTCCTACAATGAGCAGTTCTTC. This translates into CSVRHDSSYNEQFF.

The chain uses TRBV29-1 and TRBJ2-7; TRBD1 aligns across 11 bases. Per germline, CDR1 SQVTM and CDR2 ANQGSEA. The CDR3 loop spans 13 amino acids. Trimming removed 6 bases from V and 3 bases from J; junction bases left unmatched: 4. CDR3 DNA: TGCAGCGTACGGGACAGGGGGAACTACGAGCAGTACTTC. It is translated as CSVRDRGNYEQYF.

This clone was detected a few times. This sequence joins TRBV4-3 and TRBJ1-6; a weak D match, TRBD1 (5 bases). CDR1 and CDR2 from the germline V gene are LGHNA and YSLEER. The V and J ends lost 0 bases and 0 bases respectively, with 12 bases between them. The CDR3 loop spans 18 amino acids. The CDR3 DNA reads TGCGCCAGCAGCCAAGATACACAGGCATCCTCCTATAATTCACCCCTCCACTTT. Its translation is CASSQDTQASSYNSPLHF.

This rearrangement joins TRBV6-5 to TRBJ1-2; D unclear. V was shortened by 5 bases and J by 2 bases, with 9 bases between the two germline ends. Looked up from germline, CDR1 is MNHEY and CDR2 is SVGAGI. CDR3 length equals 13 residues. CDR3 bases: TGTGCCAGCAGTGTGTCGGAGAACTATGGCTACACCTTC. It codes for CASSVSENYGYTF.

J is TRBJ2-6 and V is TRBV6-1; D remains ambiguous. Trimming took 2 bases from V and 0 from J, leaving 5 bases between them. The CDR3 has 15 residues. The V gene's germline CDR1 is MNHNS and CDR2 SASEGT. The CDR3 DNA follows: TGTGCCAGCAGTGAATGGAGCTCTGGGGCCAACGTCCTGACTTTC. It codes for CASSEWSSGANVLTF.

The sample holds a few counts of this clone. The genes are TRBV27 and TRBJ2-2, with 15 bases aligning to TRBD2. The CDR3 consists of 16 residues. V was clipped by 6 bases and J by 7 bases; unmatched bases: 6. Germline CDR1 is MNHEY and CDR2 is SMNVEV (reference sequence). The CDR3 coding sequence is TGTGCCAGCAGAGGACTAGCGGGAGGGCCTGGCGGGGAGCTGTTTTTT. Translated: CASRGLAGGPGGELFF.

This chain uses TRBV7-9 with TRBJ2-6; D unclear. V lost 4 bases and J lost 0, with 13 bases in between. From germline, CDR1 is SEHNR and CDR2 FQNEAQ (reference sequence). The length of the CDR3 is 17 residues. CDR3 bases: TGTGCCAGCAGCTCCCATCAGTCCCGCTCTGGGGCCAACGTCCTGACTTTC. This codes for CASSSHQSRSGANVLTF.

The genes are TRBV6-1 and TRBJ2-2; weak D call: TRBD2 (5 bases). The CDR3 runs to 16 residues. V dropped 4 bases and J dropped 0 bases, with 12 bases sitting between them. Germline values: CDR1 MNHNS, CDR2 SASEGT. The CDR3 loop is CASSGLSGANTGELFF. CDR3 sequence (DNA): TGTGCCAGCAGTGGATTGAGCGGAGCGAACACCGGGGAGCTGTTTTTT.

V gene TRBV5-1 combines with J gene TRBJ2-7, with TRBD2 matching over 14 bases. The CDR3 length is 17 residues. V trimming: 4 bases; J trimming: 4 bases; junction bases outside the gene matches: 10. Germline V gene sequence: CDR1 SGHRS, CDR2 YFSETQ. The CDR3 DNA follows: TGCGCCAGCAGCATGGGACTAGCGGGAGTAGAAATGTACGAGCAGTACTTC. Its translation: CASSMGLAGVEMYEQYF.

V is TRBV27 and J is TRBJ2-1; 7 bases fit TRBD2. The CDR3 has 15 residues. J lost 7 bases, V lost 6 bases, and 12 bases had no gene match. In germline, CDR1 is MNHEY, CDR2 SMNVEV (reference sequence). As DNA, the CDR3 is TGTGCCAGCAGCTTGTCCGGGGGGTTTAGAAATGAGCAGTTCTTC. Its translation: CASSLSGGFRNEQFF.

This chain connects TRBV28 to TRBJ1-2; 11 positions agree with TRBD1. After removal of 5 bases from V and 2 bases from J, the junction contained 4 bases not matched to a gene. CDR1 and CDR2 from the germline V gene are MDHEN and SYDVKM. The CDR3 loop spans 15 amino acids. CDR3 nucleotides: TGTGCCAGCAGTCCCTGGGACAGGGGGAACTATGGCTACACCTTC. The encoded protein is CASSPWDRGNYGYTF.

This chain uses TRBV5-6 with TRBJ2-3; D call uncertain. V was pared by 2 bases and J by 6 bases, with 13 bases between. The CDR3 is 14 amino acids. The germline V gene encodes CDR1 SGHDT and CDR2 YYEEEE. CDR3 region: CASSFNILADTQYF. The DNA of the CDR3 is TGTGCCAGCAGCTTCAATATCCTTGCGGATACGCAGTATTTT.

This clone has a single count. The chain combines TRBV6-5 with TRBJ1-1, with TRBD1 identical over 7 bases. V shed 7 bases, J shed 6 bases, and the junction held 2 bases outside the gene matches. Germline V gives CDR1 MNHEY, CDR2 SVGAGI. The length of the CDR3 is 11 residues. CDR3 amino acids: CASNRGPEAFF. The DNA for the CDR3 is TGTGCCAGCAATAGGGGGCCTGAAGCTTTCTTT.

This clone showed up just once. The V and J genes are TRBV23-1 and TRBJ2-1; maybe TRBD2 (6 bases). TRBV23-1 is an open reading frame, and its role is uncertain. V lost 0 bases and J 4 bases, leaving 22 bases between the germline ends. The CDR3 contains 19 residues. The CDR3 sequence: CASSQSLGGRRSRYNEQFF. Here the CDR3 DNA reads TGCGCCAGCAGTCAATCCCTTGGGGGGAGACGGTCGAGGTACAATGAGCAGTTCTTC.

The J gene is TRBJ2-3, the V gene TRBV27; TRBD2 agrees at 9 bases. With V trimmed by 2 bases and J by 2 bases, 8 bases remained unmatched. CDR1 and CDR2 (germline): MNHEY, SMNVEV (reference sequence). The CDR3 is 17 residues long. In DNA form, the CDR3 reads TGTGCCAGCAGTTTAACACGGCGGGAGGGGTCCACAGATACGCAGTATTTT. Protein sequence: CASSLTRREGSTDTQYF.

The CDR3 region has the DNA TGTGCCAGCAGCGAAATGACAGGTAGCCAGGGAGCTTTCTTT. Its translation is CASSEMTGSQGAFF. The chain carries TRBV7-3 and TRBJ1-1; weak D call: TRBD1 (6 bases). The CDR3 contains 14 residues. Looked up from germline, CDR1 is SGHTA and CDR2 is FQGTGA. Deletions cut 5 bases from V and 10 bases from J, with 20 bases between.

This clone has only one observation. This CDR3 is CASRPQTGDTQYF. As DNA, the CDR3 is TGTGCCAGCAGACCTCAAACAGGAGATACGCAGTATTTT. The chain is built from TRBV7-9 and TRBJ2-3, with D possibly matching TRBD1 (5 bases). V was shortened by 6 bases and J by 5 bases, with 12 bases between the two germline ends. The CDR3 loop spans 13 amino acids. Germline V gives CDR1 SEHNR, CDR2 FQNEAQ (reference sequence).

The chain links TRBV19 to TRBJ2-7, with D possibly TRBD2 on 5 matching bases. CDR3 length: 14 residues. V was shortened by 7 bases and J by 2 bases, with 15 bases between the two germline ends. In germline, CDR1 is LNHDA, CDR2 SQIVND (reference sequence). DNA of the CDR3: TGTGCCAGTACCGGAGGTAGAGTCACCTACGAGCAGTACTTC. Translating gives CASTGGRVTYEQYF.

In this sample, this clone turned up a few times. V is TRBV12-5 and J is TRBJ2-7, with a weak D call TRBD1 (6 bases). CDR1 LGHNT and CDR2 FRNRAP come from the germline V gene. The CDR3 totals 15 residues. Trimming shortened V by 0 bases and J by 6 bases, and 15 bases separated the two germline ends. CDR3 nucleotides: TGTGCTAGTGGTTTGGTAGGGACACCCCCGGGCGAGCAGTACTTC. Translated, it gives CASGLVGTPPGEQYF.